The clone carrying this T cell receptor (beta chain) was picked up a small number of times. The antigen is not known. From germline, CDR1 is SGHKS and CDR2 YYEKEE (reference sequence). V lost 2 bases to trimming and J lost 7 bases, with 24 bases between them. The CDR3 loop spans 17 amino acids. A second PCR, run for about 7 to 12 cycles, used a sample-barcoded 5' primer plus a J-beta primer mix. Each cDNA molecule was tagged by a template-switch adaptor with 12 random nucleotides. A single record per CDR3 protein comes from TCRdb applying MiXCR to the 5' RACE reads. The sample has about 560,000 distinct CDR3 sequences, approximately 26% seen once; the top ten hold over 3.5%. This specimen comes from a study of blood T cells in healthy people across ages. Overall study results and limits: Getting older went along with TCR beta diversity per million T cells dropping roughly linearly. The unsorted PBMCs prevented any conclusive comparison of naive versus antigen-experienced cells.

Separately, the same data were catalogued under a study of T cells of mothers and their children.

The chain links TRBV5-5 to TRBJ2-5; weak D call: TRBD2 (6 bases). This receptor was taken from a boy aged 2 to 10 in good health. The sample taken for sequencing was blood. DNA for the CDR3: TGTGCCAGCAGCTTAGGAAATCCGTATGGGGAGGCTGTGACCCAGTACTTC. Its translation: CASSLGNPYGEAVTQYF.